One sample yielded the 21 T cell receptor beta chains listed below, sequenced in a study of OX40 agonist ivuxolimab in advanced cancers. Only in-frame clones appear in the TCRdb table, and some are missing; sequencing was by immunoSEQ multiplex PCR. The sample yields fewer than 80,000 clones, 85% seen once. The sequencing here drew on CD4+ or CD8+ T cells sorted from blood, taken in a trial of the OX40 agonist ivuxolimab. The receptor source for this set is an adult with an advanced solid tumor such as melanoma, head and neck, liver or kidney cancer.

This chain joins TRBV18 and TRBJ2-1; D perhaps matches TRBD1 (5 bases). The CDR3 covers 12 residues. Germline V gives CDR1 KGHSH, CDR2 LQKENI. Deletions cut 3 bases from V and 7 bases from J, with 7 bases between. CDR3 loop: CASSPRQNEQFF. DNA of the CDR3: TGTGCCAGCTCACCCCGACAGAATGAGCAGTTCTTC.

This chain uses TRBV5-1 with TRBJ2-3; possible D gene TRBD1, 5 bases. Germline CDR1 and CDR2: SGHRS and YFSETQ. The CDR3 runs 14 residues. Deletions cut 7 bases from V and 5 bases from J, with 17 bases between. The CDR3 here is CASGSGAPLDTQYF. CDR3 DNA sequence: TGCGCCAGCGGATCTGGGGCCCCGTTAGATACGCAGTATTTT.

V gene TRBV7-9 combines with J gene TRBJ2-5; D remains ambiguous. The V gene's germline CDR1 is SEHNR and CDR2 FQNEAQ (reference sequence). Trimming pared 0 bases from V and 4 bases from J, leaving 6 bases between. The CDR3 has 13 residues. This CDR3 is CASSLAVAETQYF. For the CDR3, the DNA is TGTGCCAGCAGCTTAGCAGTGGCAGAGACCCAGTACTTC.

The rearrangement links TRBV15 to TRBJ1-4, with 7 nucleotides matching TRBD1. V shed 9 bases, J shed 8 bases, and the junction held 9 bases outside the gene matches. Germline CDR1 reads LNHNV; CDR2 reads YYDKDF (reference sequence). The CDR3 covers 13 residues. This CDR3 reads CATGDSRGEKLFF. The CDR3 DNA reads as TGTGCCACGGGGGACAGCAGGGGAGAAAAACTGTTTTTT.

The chain's CDR3 is CASSLEVNSPLHF. For the CDR3, the DNA is TGTGCCAGCAGCTTAGAAGTGAATTCACCCCTCCACTTT. This chain joins TRBV5-5 and TRBJ1-6; D is unclear. Trimming shortened V by 2 bases and J by 7 bases, and 7 bases separated the two germline ends. The length of the CDR3 is 13 residues. Germline V gene sequence: CDR1 SGHKS, CDR2 YYEKEE (reference sequence).

The gene calls are TRBV30 and TRBJ1-5; D possibly corresponds to TRBD1 (5 bases). In germline, CDR1 is GTSNPN, CDR2 SVGIG (reference sequence). This CDR3 has 13 amino acids. Trimming shortened V by 1 base and J by 4 bases, and 8 bases separated the two germline ends. CDR3 sequence reads: CAWSEGTNQPQHF. The DNA of the CDR3 is TGTGCCTGGAGTGAAGGGACTAATCAGCCCCAGCATTTT.

The chain recombines TRBV6-1 with TRBJ1-1, with 7 bases matching TRBD1. The trim removed 7 bases at V and 4 bases at J, leaving 0 bases unmatched. CDR3 length: 11 residues. Germline V gene data show CDR1 as MNHNS and CDR2 as SASEGT. CDR3 sequence (DNA): TGTGCCAGCACAGGGGGCACTGAAGCTTTCTTT. Protein: CASTGGTEAFF.

This rearrangement joins TRBV18 to TRBJ2-5, with D possibly called TRBD1 or TRBD2 (5 bases each). The CDR3 is 13 residues long. V was clipped by 0 bases and J by 3 bases, with 5 bases between them. Germline-derived CDR1 and CDR2 are KGHSH and LQKENI. The CDR3 DNA sequence: TGTGCCAGCTCACCACCGGGGGAAGAGACCCAGTACTTC. As protein: CASSPPGEETQYF. The variable domain in full, with the rest retrieved from reference TRBV18 and TRBJ2-5, is NAGVMQNPRHLVRRRGQEARLRCSPMKGHSHVYWYRQLPEEGLKFMVYLQKENIIDESGMPKERFSAEFPKEGPSILRIQQVVRGDSAAYFCASSPPGEETQYFGPGTRLLVL.

The rearrangement links TRBV5-1 to TRBJ2-3, with 8 bases identical to TRBD2. Unmatched junction bases numbered 9, after V lost 4 bases and J lost 2 bases. The CDR3 runs 16 residues. The germline V gene has CDR1 SGHRS and CDR2 YFSETQ. The CDR3 loop reads CASSPFTSGLTDTQYF. DNA of the CDR3: TGCGCCAGCAGCCCATTCACTAGCGGCCTCACAGATACGCAGTATTTT.

This chain connects TRBV7-2 to TRBJ2-5; tentatively, D is TRBD1 or TRBD2 (7 bases each). From germline, CDR1 is SGHTA and CDR2 FQGNSA. The CDR3 is made up of 15 amino acids. CDR3 loop: CATTQGGGFGETQYF. As DNA, the CDR3 is TGTGCGACCACCCAGGGAGGGGGCTTTGGGGAGACCCAGTACTTC.

The rearrangement links TRBV6-5 to TRBJ2-7, with TRBD2 matching over 13 bases. Germline V CDR1 and CDR2: MNHEY, SVGAGI. The CDR3 covers 16 residues. After removal of 2 bases from V and 2 bases from J, the junction contained 3 bases not matched to a gene. CDR3 DNA: TGTGCCAGCAGTTACGGGACTAGCGGGACCACCTACGAGCAGTACTTC. This translates into CASSYGTSGTTYEQYF.

The gene calls are TRBV29-1 and TRBJ2-1, with 10 bases identical to TRBD1. Germline loops: CDR1 SQVTM, CDR2 ANQGSEA. Losses at the gene ends were 6 bases for V and 5 bases for J; bases not matched to a gene: 4. CDR3 length: 13 residues. CDR3 in DNA: TGCAGCGTGGGACAGGGGCCCAACAATGAGCAGTTCTTC. Its protein is CSVGQGPNNEQFF.

The V call is TRBV5-1, the J call TRBJ2-2; D is unclear. The CDR3 runs to 16 residues. V was trimmed by 2 bases and J by 1 base, leaving 12 bases between them. Germline CDR1 SGHRS, CDR2 YFSETQ. The CDR3 reads CASSFRPTLNTGELFF. CDR3 bases: TGCGCCAGCAGCTTCAGGCCGACTCTGAACACCGGGGAGCTGTTTTTT.

The rearrangement links TRBV2 to TRBJ2-7; D perhaps matches TRBD1 (5 bases). V was trimmed by 2 bases and J by 1 base, leaving 9 bases between them. CDR3 length: 14 residues. Germline CDR1 is SNHLY and CDR2 is FYNNEI. Here the CDR3 DNA reads TGTGCCAGCAGTGAAAGTACAGGATCCTACGAGCAGTACTTC. It is translated as CASSESTGSYEQYF.

The V call is TRBV16, the J call TRBJ1-2; no clear D. The CDR3 sequence is 14 residues long. The germline CDR1 and CDR2 sequences are KGHSY and FQNENV. The V and J ends lost 0 bases and 2 bases respectively, with 7 bases between them. The CDR3 protein is CASSQSPENYGYTF. In DNA form, the CDR3 reads TGTGCCAGCAGCCAATCTCCAGAGAACTATGGCTACACCTTC. The whole variable domain, remainder taken from reference TRBV16 and TRBJ1-2, is GEEVAQTPKHLVRGEGQKAKLYCAPIKGHSYVFWYQQVLKNEFKFLISFQNENVFDETGMPKERFSAKCLPNSPCSLEIQATKLEDSAVYFCASSQSPENYGYTFGSGTRLTVV.

The chain couples TRBV7-6 to TRBJ1-3; perhaps TRBD1 as D (6 bases). Trimming left V 5 bases short and J 1 base short, with 18 bases between. Germline CDR1 and CDR2: SGHVS and FNYEAQ. The CDR3 extends over 17 amino acids. In DNA form, the CDR3 reads TGTGCCAGCAGCCCTCTGAACAGGGTCCGATCTGGAAACACCATATATTTT. Protein sequence: CASSPLNRVRSGNTIYF.

This chain joins TRBV18 and TRBJ2-3, with D possibly being TRBD2 (5 bases). With 2 bases removed from V and 6 bases from J, the gap between germline ends came to 9 bases. This CDR3 spans 13 amino acids. Germline V gene lookup returns CDR1 KGHSH and CDR2 LQKENI. The CDR3 loop reads CASSPGGGDTQYF. In DNA, the CDR3 is TGTGCCAGCTCACCAGGAGGCGGGGATACGCAGTATTTT.

The rearrangement uses TRBV7-3 and TRBJ2-1; 12 nucleotides agree with TRBD2. CDR3 size: 16 residues. With V trimmed by 4 bases and J by 4 bases, 5 bases remained unmatched. Germline V CDR1 and CDR2: SGHTA, FQGTGA. The CDR3 reads CASSSGTSGPYNEQFF. CDR3 DNA sequence: TGTGCCAGCAGCTCCGGGACTAGCGGGCCTTACAATGAGCAGTTCTTC.

In its sample, this clone was seen a few times. The chain employs TRBV9 and TRBJ2-2, with TRBD1 as a possible D gene (6 bases). There are 14 residues in the CDR3. Trimming cost V 0 bases and J 7 bases, with 10 bases left between them. Germline CDR1 is SGDLS and CDR2 is YYNGEE. The CDR3 DNA is TGTGCCAGCAGCGTAGCCTCGACAGGCGGGGAGCTGTTTTTT. It translates to CASSVASTGGELFF.

This sequence joins TRBV27 and TRBJ1-1, with 7 bases matching TRBD1. Germline CDR1 reads MNHEY; CDR2 reads SMNVEV (reference sequence). Trimming cost V 1 base and J 4 bases; bases outside gene matches: 3. The CDR3 has 14 residues. As DNA, the CDR3 is TGTGCCAGCAGTTTATTTTCAGGGGGCACTGAAGCTTTCTTT. This codes for CASSLFSGGTEAFF.

This chain uses TRBV4-2 with TRBJ1-6, with D perhaps TRBD1 (5 bases). This CDR3 has 18 residues. The germline CDR1 and CDR2 sequences are LGHNA and YNFKEQ. The V end was cut by 4 bases, the J end by 0 bases, with 16 bases between. The CDR3 region is CASSRQGPSSSYNSPLHF. The CDR3 bases are TGTGCCAGCAGCCGGCAGGGCCCCTCGAGCTCCTATAATTCACCCCTCCACTTT.